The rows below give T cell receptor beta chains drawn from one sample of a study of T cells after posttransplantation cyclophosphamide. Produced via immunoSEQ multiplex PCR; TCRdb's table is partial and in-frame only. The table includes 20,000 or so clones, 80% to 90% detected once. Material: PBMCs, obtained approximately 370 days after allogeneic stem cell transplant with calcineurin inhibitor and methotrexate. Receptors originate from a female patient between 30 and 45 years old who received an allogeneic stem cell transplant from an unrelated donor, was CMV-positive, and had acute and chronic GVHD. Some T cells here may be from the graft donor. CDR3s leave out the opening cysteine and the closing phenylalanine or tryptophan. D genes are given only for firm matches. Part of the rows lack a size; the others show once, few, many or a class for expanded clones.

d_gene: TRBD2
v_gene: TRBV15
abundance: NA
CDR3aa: ATSSLAGFTDTQY

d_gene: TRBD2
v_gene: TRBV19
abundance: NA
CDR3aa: ASSMASGSWTGELF

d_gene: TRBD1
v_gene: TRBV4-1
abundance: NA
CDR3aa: ASSHPRRGGQGSNSPLH

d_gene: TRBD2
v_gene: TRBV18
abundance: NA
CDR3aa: ASSPFPGGTDEQF

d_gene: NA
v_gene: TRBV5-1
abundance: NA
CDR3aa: ASSLGRETQY

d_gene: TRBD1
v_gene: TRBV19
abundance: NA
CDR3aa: ASRRSGTGRETQY

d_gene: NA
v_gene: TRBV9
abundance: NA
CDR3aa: ASSVTGSHEQF

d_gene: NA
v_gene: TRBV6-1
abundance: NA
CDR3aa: ASSEGGYSTDTQY

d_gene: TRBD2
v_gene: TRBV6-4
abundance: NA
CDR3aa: ASKASGTVGELF

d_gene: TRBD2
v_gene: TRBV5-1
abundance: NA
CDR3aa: ASSPGLAGGKTQY

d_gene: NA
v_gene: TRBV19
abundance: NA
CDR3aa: ASSTQGRTDTQY

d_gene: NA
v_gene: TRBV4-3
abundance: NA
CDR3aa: ASSQDLVLAGNEQF

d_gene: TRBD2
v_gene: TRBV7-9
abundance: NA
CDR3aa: ASSSSGRATGELF

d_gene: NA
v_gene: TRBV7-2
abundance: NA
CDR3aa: ASSFIQGGYT

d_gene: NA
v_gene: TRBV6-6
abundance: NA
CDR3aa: ASSYRGLLSTDTQY

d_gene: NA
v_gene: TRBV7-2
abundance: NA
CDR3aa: ASSFDRAKNIQY

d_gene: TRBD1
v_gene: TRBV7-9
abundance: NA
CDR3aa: ASSLGQGAGELF

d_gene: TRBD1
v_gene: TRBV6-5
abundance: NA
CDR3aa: ASSQGQLTRNEQF

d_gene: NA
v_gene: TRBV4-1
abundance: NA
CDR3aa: ASAGLTEAF

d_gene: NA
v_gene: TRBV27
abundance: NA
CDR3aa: ASSNVSGEQY

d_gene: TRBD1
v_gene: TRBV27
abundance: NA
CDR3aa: ASSLYGQGEF

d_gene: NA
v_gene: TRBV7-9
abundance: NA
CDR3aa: ASSLDSGVDTEAF

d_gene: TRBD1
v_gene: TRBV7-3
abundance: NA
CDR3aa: ASSPTTGGASEQY

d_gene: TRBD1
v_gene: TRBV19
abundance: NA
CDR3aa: ASSLQTGGGYT

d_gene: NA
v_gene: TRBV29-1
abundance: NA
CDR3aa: SVEDRETQY

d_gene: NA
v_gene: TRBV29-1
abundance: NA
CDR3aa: SVDKNYGYT

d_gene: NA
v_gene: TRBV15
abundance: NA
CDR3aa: ATSSTADTQY

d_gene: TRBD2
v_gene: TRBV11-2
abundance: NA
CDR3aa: ASSLDLVGIAGADTQY

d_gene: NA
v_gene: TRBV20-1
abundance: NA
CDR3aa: SATQGPGAF

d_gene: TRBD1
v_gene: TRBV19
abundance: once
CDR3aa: ASSFRQGEAF

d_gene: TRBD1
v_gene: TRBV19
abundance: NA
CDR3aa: ASSPGQGKNIQY

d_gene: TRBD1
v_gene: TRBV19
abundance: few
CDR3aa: ASSIGPTGTGNTIY

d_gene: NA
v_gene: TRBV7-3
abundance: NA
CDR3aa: ASSLGLPSYNEQF

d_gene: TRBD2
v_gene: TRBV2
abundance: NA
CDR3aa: ASKAGGRADTQY

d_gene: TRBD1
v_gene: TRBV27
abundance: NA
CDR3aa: ASSSYGQGADGYT

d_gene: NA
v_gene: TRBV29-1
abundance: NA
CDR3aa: SAVFNTEAF

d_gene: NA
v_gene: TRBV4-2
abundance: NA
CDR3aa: ASSQQQLNSNQPQH

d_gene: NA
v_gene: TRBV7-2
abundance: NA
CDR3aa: ASSPTGERPQH

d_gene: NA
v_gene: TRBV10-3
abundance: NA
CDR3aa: AISLSQTPVGANVLT

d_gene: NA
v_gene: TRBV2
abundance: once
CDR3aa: ASSPPNNQETQY